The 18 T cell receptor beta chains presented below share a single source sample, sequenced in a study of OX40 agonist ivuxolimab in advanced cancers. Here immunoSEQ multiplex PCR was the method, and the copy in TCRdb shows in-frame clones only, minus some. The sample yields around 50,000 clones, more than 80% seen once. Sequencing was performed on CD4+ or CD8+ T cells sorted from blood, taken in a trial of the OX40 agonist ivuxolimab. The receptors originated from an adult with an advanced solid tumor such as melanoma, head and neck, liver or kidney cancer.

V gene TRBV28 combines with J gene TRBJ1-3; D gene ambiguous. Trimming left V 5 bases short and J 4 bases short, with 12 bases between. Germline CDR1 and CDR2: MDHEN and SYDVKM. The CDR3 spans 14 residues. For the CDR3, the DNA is TGTGCCAGCAGTCGCGGGGAACGCGGAAACACCATATATTTT. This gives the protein CASSRGERGNTIYF.

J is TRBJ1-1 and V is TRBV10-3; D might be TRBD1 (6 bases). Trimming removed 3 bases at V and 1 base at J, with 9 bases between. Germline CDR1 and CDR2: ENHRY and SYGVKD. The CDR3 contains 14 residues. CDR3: CAISESQGNTEAFF. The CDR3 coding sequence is TGTGCCATCAGTGAATCACAGGGGAACACTGAAGCTTTCTTT.

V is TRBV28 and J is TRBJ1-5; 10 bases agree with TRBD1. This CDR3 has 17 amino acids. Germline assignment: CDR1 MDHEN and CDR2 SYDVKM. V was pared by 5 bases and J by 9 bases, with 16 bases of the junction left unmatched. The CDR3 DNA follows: TGTGCCAGCAGTCCACTACGGACAGGGGGGCTAGTGATGCCCCAGCATTTT. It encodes CASSPLRTGGLVMPQHF. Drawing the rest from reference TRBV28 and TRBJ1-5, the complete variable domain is DVKVTQSSRYLVKRTGEKVFLECVQDMDHENMFWYRQDPGLGLRLIYFSYDVKMKEKGDIPEGYSVSREKKERFSLILESASTNQTSMYLCASSPLRTGGLVMPQHFGDGTRLSIL.

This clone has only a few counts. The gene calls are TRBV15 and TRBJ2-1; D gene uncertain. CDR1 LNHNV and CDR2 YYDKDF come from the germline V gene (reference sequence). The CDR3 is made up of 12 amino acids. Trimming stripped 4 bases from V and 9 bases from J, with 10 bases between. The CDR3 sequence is CATSIPAAEQFF. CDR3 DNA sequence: TGTGCCACCAGCATCCCTGCGGCTGAGCAGTTCTTC.

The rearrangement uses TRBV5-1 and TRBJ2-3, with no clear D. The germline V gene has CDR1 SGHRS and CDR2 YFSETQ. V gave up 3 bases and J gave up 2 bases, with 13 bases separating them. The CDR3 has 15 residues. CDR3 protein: CASSYLDTYTDTQYF. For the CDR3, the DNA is TGCGCCAGCAGCTACCTAGACACATACACAGATACGCAGTATTTT.

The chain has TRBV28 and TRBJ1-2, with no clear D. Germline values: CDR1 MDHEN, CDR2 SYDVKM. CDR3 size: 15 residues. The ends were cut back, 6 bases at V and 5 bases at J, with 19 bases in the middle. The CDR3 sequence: CASSLLRATSYGYTF. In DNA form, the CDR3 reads TGTGCCAGCAGCCTACTCCGGGCTACTTCTTATGGCTACACCTTC.

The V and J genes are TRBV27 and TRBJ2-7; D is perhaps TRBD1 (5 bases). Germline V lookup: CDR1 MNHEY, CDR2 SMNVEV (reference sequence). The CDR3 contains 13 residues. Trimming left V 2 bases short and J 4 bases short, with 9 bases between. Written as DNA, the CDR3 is TGTGCCAGCAGTTTAAGGGGTACTTACGAGCAGTACTTC. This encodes CASSLRGTYEQYF.

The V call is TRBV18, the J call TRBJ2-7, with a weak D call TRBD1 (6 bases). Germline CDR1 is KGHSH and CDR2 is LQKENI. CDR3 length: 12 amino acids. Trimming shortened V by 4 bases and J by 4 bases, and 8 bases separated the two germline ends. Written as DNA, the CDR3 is TGTGCCAGCTCACGCACAGGGTACGAGCAGTACTTC. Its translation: CASSRTGYEQYF.

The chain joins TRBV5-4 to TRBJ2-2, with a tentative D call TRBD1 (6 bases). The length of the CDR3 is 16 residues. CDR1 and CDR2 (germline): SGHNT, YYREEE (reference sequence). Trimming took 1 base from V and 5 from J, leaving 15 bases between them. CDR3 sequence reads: CASSLITTRGTGELFF. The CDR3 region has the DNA TGTGCCAGCAGCTTGATCACTACCAGGGGAACCGGGGAGCTGTTTTTT.

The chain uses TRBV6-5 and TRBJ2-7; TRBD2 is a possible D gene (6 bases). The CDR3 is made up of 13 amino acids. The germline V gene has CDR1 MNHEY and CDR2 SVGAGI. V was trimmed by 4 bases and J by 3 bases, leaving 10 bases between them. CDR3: CASSLAVNYEQYF. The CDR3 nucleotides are TGTGCCAGCAGTTTAGCGGTAAACTACGAGCAGTACTTC.

In DNA form, the CDR3 reads TGCAGCGCGGATGGGGCGCCCACTGAAGCTTTCTTT. This encodes CSADGAPTEAFF. The rearrangement joins TRBV29-1 to TRBJ1-1; maybe TRBD1 (5 bases). The CDR3 runs to 12 residues. The germline V gene has CDR1 SQVTM and CDR2 ANQGSEA. Trimming pared 7 bases from V and 4 bases from J, leaving 13 bases between. Full variable domain (remainder filled in from reference TRBV29-1 and TRBJ1-1): SAVISQKPSRDICQRGTSLTIQCQVDSQVTMMFWYRQQPGQSLTLIATANQGSEATYESGFVIDKFPISRPNLTFSTLTVSNMSPEDSSIYLCSADGAPTEAFFGQGTRLTVV.

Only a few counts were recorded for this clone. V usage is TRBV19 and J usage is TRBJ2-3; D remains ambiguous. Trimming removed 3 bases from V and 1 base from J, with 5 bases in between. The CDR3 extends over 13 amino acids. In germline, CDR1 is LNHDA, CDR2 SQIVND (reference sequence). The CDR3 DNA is TGTGCCAGTAGTATGAGCGGCACAGATACGCAGTATTTT. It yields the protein CASSMSGTDTQYF.

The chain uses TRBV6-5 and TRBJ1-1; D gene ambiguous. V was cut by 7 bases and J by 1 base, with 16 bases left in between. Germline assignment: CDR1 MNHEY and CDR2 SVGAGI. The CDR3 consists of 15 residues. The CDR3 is CASKVSWAKNTEAFF. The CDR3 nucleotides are TGTGCCAGCAAGGTGTCCTGGGCCAAGAACACTGAAGCTTTCTTT.

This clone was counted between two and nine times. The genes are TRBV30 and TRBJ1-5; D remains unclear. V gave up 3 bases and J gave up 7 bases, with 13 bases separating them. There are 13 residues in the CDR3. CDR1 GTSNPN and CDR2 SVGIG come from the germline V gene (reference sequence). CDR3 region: CAWSGLGGQPQHF. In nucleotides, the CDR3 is TGTGCCTGGAGCGGCTTGGGAGGGCAGCCCCAGCATTTT. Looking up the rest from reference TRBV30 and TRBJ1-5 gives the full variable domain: SQTIHQWPATLVQPVGSPLSLECTVEGTSNPNLYWYRQAAGRGLQLLFYSVGIGQISSEVPQNLSASRPQDRQFILSSKKLLLSDSGFYLCAWSGLGGQPQHFGDGTRLSIL.

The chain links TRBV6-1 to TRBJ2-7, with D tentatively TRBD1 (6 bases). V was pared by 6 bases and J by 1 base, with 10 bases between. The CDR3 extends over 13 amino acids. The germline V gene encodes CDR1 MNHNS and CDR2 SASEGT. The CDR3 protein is CASSLDRSYEQYF. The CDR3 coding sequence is TGTGCCAGCAGCCTAGACAGGTCCTACGAGCAGTACTTC.

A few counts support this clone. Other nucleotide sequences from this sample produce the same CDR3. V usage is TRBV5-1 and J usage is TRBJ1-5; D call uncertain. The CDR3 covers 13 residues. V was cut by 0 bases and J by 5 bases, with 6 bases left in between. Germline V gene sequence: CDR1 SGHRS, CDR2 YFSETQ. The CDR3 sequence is CASSLGADQPQHF. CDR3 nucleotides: TGCGCCAGCAGCTTGGGGGCGGATCAGCCCCAGCATTTT.

The CDR3 sequence: CASSPGSTGLNGYTF. In DNA, the CDR3 is TGTGCCAGCAGTCCGGGTTCCACAGGCCTCAATGGCTACACCTTC. The chain uses TRBV6-1 and TRBJ1-2; D may be TRBD1 (5 bases). Germline-derived CDR1 and CDR2 are MNHNS and SASEGT. V shed 5 bases and J shed 6 bases, with 19 bases lying between them. The CDR3 loop spans 15 amino acids.

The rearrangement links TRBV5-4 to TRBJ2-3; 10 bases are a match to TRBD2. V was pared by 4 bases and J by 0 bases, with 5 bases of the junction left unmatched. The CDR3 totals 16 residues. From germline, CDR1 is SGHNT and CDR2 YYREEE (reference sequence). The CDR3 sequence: CASSVGLALSTDTQYF. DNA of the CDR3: TGTGCCAGCAGCGTGGGACTAGCGTTAAGCACAGATACGCAGTATTTT.